What follows is one T cell receptor (beta chain) and its context. Antigen unknown. Study-level points and caveats: The TCR gene usage of tumor memory CD4+ T cells clustered together with blood and lymph node memory CD4+ cells and with lymph node naive CD4+ cells. The larger cohort examined one V-J beta rearrangement, not whole repertoires.

Trimming removed 5 bases at V and 3 bases at J, with 11 bases between. There are 13 residues in the CDR3. The sorted Tregs were CD4+CD25+CD127-/low cells. After constant-region reverse-primer amplification, full-length variable regions underwent semi-nested PCR with Nested Universal Primer A. Via MiXCR, TCRdb re-called the 5' RACE reads, giving one row per CDR3 protein. The table records 40,000 to 55,000 distinct CDR3 sequences, 20% to 25% of them present only once. V usage is TRBV12-3 or TRBV12-4 and J usage is TRBJ2-7; possibly TRBD2 for D (5 bases). This TCR was recovered from a female donor with breast cancer. Sequencing was done on a sample of Tregs sorted from a lymph node. CDR3 amino acids: CASSQLEVYEQYF. The CDR3 nucleotides are TGTGCCAGCAGTCAACTAGAAGTCTACGAGCAGTACTTC.